The 28 T cell receptor beta chains below all came from one sample that was sequenced in a study of blood T cell repertoires in COVID-19. The method was immunoSEQ multiplex PCR; TCRdb's version includes in-frame clones alone and lacks a portion of them. The sample yields approximately 350,000 clones, around 86% seen once. The sequenced sample was peripheral blood. The receptors here all came from a woman between 45 and 60 years old with COVID-19, enrolled during active disease.

In its sample, this clone was seen once. This chain links TRBV5-1 with TRBJ2-1, with 13 bases fitting TRBD2. Trimming at V came to 6 bases and at J to 1 base, leaving 1 base not matched to a gene. This CDR3 is built from 15 residues. Germline CDR1 reads SGHRS; CDR2 reads YFSETQ. CDR3 sequence reads: CASKLAGGSYNEQFF. The CDR3 DNA is TGCGCCAGCAAACTAGCGGGAGGGTCCTACAATGAGCAGTTCTTC. The variable domain in full, with the rest retrieved from reference TRBV5-1 and TRBJ2-1, is KAGVTQTPRYLIKTRGQQVTLSCSPISGHRSVSWYQQTPGQGLQFLFEYFSETQRNKGNFPGRFSGRQFSNSRSEMNVSTLELGDSALYLCASKLAGGSYNEQFFGPGTRLTVL.

The chain recombines TRBV10-1 with TRBJ2-4, with D perhaps matching TRBD2 (5 bases). CDR3 length: 16 residues. The germline V gene encodes CDR1 WNHNN and CDR2 SYGVQD (reference sequence). Trimming cost V 8 bases and J 0 bases, with 17 bases left between them. The CDR3 nucleotides read TGCGCCAGCTCCACTAATACGGGGTTAGCCAAAAACATTCAGTACTTC. This encodes CASSTNTGLAKNIQYF.

This chain connects TRBV30 to TRBJ1-2; unclear D gene. CDR1 GTSNPN and CDR2 SVGIG come from the germline V gene (reference sequence). The CDR3 covers 14 residues. The V gene lost 2 bases and the J gene lost 5 bases, with 15 bases spanning the gap. CDR3 DNA: TGTGCCTGGAGTACCTCCCACCAGAGGTATGGCTACACCTTC. Translation: CAWSTSHQRYGYTF.

The chain uses TRBV7-3 and TRBJ2-1; tentative D call: TRBD2 (6 bases). Germline V lookup: CDR1 SGHTA, CDR2 FQGTGA. Trimming removed 1 base from V and 0 bases from J, with 10 bases in between. The CDR3 contains 16 residues. CDR3 amino acids: CASSLSGASSYNEQFF. CDR3 sequence (DNA): TGTGCCAGCAGCTTAAGCGGGGCCAGCTCCTACAATGAGCAGTTCTTC.

The chain recombines TRBV28 with TRBJ1-2, with 10 bases fitting TRBD1. The V and J ends lost 10 bases and 5 bases, in that order; junction bases with no gene match: 13. The length of the CDR3 is 15 residues. Germline CDR1 and CDR2: MDHEN and SYDVKM. Here the CDR3 DNA reads TGTGCCACCTCAAAACCGGGACAGGGGCCTTATGGCTACACCTTC. This sequence encodes CATSKPGQGPYGYTF.

The rearrangement uses TRBV7-2 and TRBJ2-5, with 8 positions matching TRBD1. This CDR3 region has 15 residues. CDR1 is SGHTA, CDR2 FQGNSA, per germline. The V gene end was trimmed by 5 bases and the J gene end by 4 bases; junction bases not matched to a gene: 9. The DNA of the CDR3 is TGTGCCAGCAGCGCTCCAGGGGGCGAGGGAGAGACCCAGTACTTC. This encodes CASSAPGGEGETQYF.

The chain links TRBV5-6 to TRBJ1-5; D gene ambiguous. Trimming took 0 bases from V and 4 from J, leaving 5 bases between them. Germline-derived CDR1 and CDR2 are SGHDT and YYEEEE. The CDR3 has 13 amino acids. The DNA of the CDR3 is TGTGCCAGCAGCTTGGCCGGGAATCAGCCCCAGCATTTT. Protein sequence: CASSLAGNQPQHF. Together with reference TRBV5-6 and TRBJ1-5, the CDR3 gives the full variable domain: DAGVTQSPTHLIKTRGQQVTLRCSPKSGHDTVSWYQQALGQGPQFIFQYYEEEERQRGNFPDRFSGHQFPNYSSELNVNALLLGDSALYLCASSLAGNQPQHFGDGTRLSIL.

The rearrangement joins TRBV3-1 (or the pseudogene TRBV3-2) to TRBJ2-1, with D uncertain. Germline loops: CDR1 LGHDT, CDR2 YNNKEL (reference sequence). The CDR3 length is 13 residues. Trimming left V 0 bases short and J 10 bases short, with 10 bases between. The CDR3 here is CASSQDRPGEQFF. CDR3 coding DNA: TGTGCCAGCAGCCAAGACAGGCCTGGGGAGCAGTTCTTC.

The gene calls are TRBV7-6 and TRBJ2-1; a weak D match, TRBD1 (5 bases). The CDR3 spans 15 residues. Germline lookup yields CDR1 SGHVS and CDR2 FNYEAQ. The V gene lost 0 bases and the J gene lost 5 bases, with 11 bases spanning the gap. The CDR3 coding sequence is TGTGCCAGCAGCTTAGCTCCAGGGAATCACAATGAGCAGTTCTTC. Amino acids: CASSLAPGNHNEQFF.

J is TRBJ2-1 and V is TRBV5-4; 9 bases fit TRBD2. Germline V gene data show CDR1 as SGHNT and CDR2 as YYREEE (reference sequence). The CDR3 spans 14 residues. Germline trimming cut 4 bases from V and 7 bases from J; bases unmatched to any gene: 6. The CDR3 region is CASSRRTSVNEQFF. Here the CDR3 DNA reads TGTGCCAGCAGCCGGCGGACTAGCGTTAATGAGCAGTTCTTC.

The J gene is TRBJ2-7, the V gene TRBV28; 8 bases align to TRBD2. The V gene end was trimmed by 3 bases and the J gene end by 0 bases; junction bases not matched to a gene: 4. Looked up from germline, CDR1 is MDHEN and CDR2 is SYDVKM. The CDR3 extends over 15 amino acids. CDR3 nucleotides: TGTGCCAGCAGTTTCCAGCGGGGGAGCTCCTACGAGCAGTACTTC. Amino acid sequence: CASSFQRGSSYEQYF.

The chain links TRBV6-5 to TRBJ2-7, with TRBD1 as a possible D gene (6 bases). Germline V gene sequence: CDR1 MNHEY, CDR2 SVGAGI. The V gene lost 8 bases and the J gene lost 3 bases, with 17 bases spanning the gap. The CDR3 runs to 14 residues. CDR3 bases: TGTGCCAGCGGCTCCGACAGGAGAATCTACGAGCAGTACTTC. Protein: CASGSDRRIYEQYF.

A single count supports this clone. The V and J genes are TRBV7-3 and TRBJ2-2; D is possibly TRBD2 (5 bases). Germline CDR1 SGHTA, CDR2 FQGTGA. The CDR3 is 19 residues long. The V end was cut by 0 bases, the J end by 0 bases, with 17 bases between. CDR3 protein: CASSLTALRLGANTGELFF. Written as DNA, the CDR3 is TGTGCCAGCAGCTTAACAGCACTCCGGTTGGGAGCGAACACCGGGGAGCTGTTTTTT.

This clone was seen only a few times. The chain carries TRBV5-1 and TRBJ2-2, with TRBD2 identical over 7 bases. The CDR3 is made up of 13 amino acids. CDR1 is SGHRS, CDR2 YFSETQ, per germline. V lost 5 bases to trimming and J lost 11 bases; unmatched junction nucleotides: 9. The CDR3 bases are TGCGCCAGCAGTTTAAACGGGGACTATGAGCTGTTTTTT. Translated: CASSLNGDYELFF.

This chain uses TRBV6-5 with TRBJ1-2, with D uncertain. V gave up 0 bases and J gave up 5 bases, with 10 bases separating them. Germline V gene data show CDR1 as MNHEY and CDR2 as SVGAGI. The length of the CDR3 is 14 residues. CDR3 nucleotide sequence: TGTGCCAGCAGTTACTCCTCGGGGATGTATGGCTACACCTTC. It encodes CASSYSSGMYGYTF.

The gene calls are TRBV19 and TRBJ2-5; D possibly corresponds to TRBD1 (6 bases). This CDR3 spans 15 amino acids. The germline gives CDR1 LNHDA, CDR2 SQIVND (reference sequence). With 4 bases removed from V and 1 base from J, the gap between germline ends came to 13 bases. The CDR3 coding sequence is TGTGCCAGTAGTACCCCCCGAGGGGGCCAAGAGACCCAGTACTTC. Amino acids: CASSTPRGGQETQYF.

This chain joins TRBV12-5 and TRBJ1-2, with TRBD1 matching over 7 bases. The CDR3 covers 14 residues. The germline V gene has CDR1 LGHNT and CDR2 FRNRAP. V was clipped by 0 bases and J by 6 bases; unmatched bases: 4. CDR3 loop: CASGLVQGRDGYTF. The CDR3 bases are TGTGCTAGTGGTTTGGTACAGGGGCGAGATGGCTACACCTTC.

The chain has TRBV6-1 and TRBJ1-3; unclear D gene. In germline, CDR1 is MNHNS, CDR2 SASEGT. The CDR3 is made up of 14 amino acids. V lost 3 bases and J lost 1, with 7 bases in between. The CDR3 region is CASSDGRSGNTIYF. CDR3 bases: TGTGCCAGCAGTGACGGCAGGTCTGGAAACACCATATATTTT.

The rearrangement joins TRBV5-1 to TRBJ1-1; a weak D match, TRBD1 (5 bases). The V and J ends lost 1 base and 5 bases respectively, with 12 bases between them. Germline CDR1 reads SGHRS; CDR2 reads YFSETQ. The CDR3 is made up of 14 amino acids. CDR3 sequence: CASSLQGRMTEAFF. The CDR3 coding sequence is TGCGCCAGCAGCTTGCAGGGCCGCATGACTGAAGCTTTCTTT.

The V gene is TRBV3-1 (or the pseudogene TRBV3-2), the J gene TRBJ1-1; D is ambiguous. Germline V gives CDR1 LGHDT, CDR2 YNNKEL (reference sequence). The CDR3 length is 15 residues. The germline V and J ends were trimmed by 0 bases and 1 base, with 9 bases remaining between them. Written as DNA, the CDR3 is TGTGCCAGCAGCCAAGATATACGAGAGAACACTGAAGCTTTCTTT. Translated: CASSQDIRENTEAFF.

This chain joins TRBV27 and TRBJ1-1; 9 positions agree with TRBD1. CDR1 MNHEY and CDR2 SMNVEV come from the germline V gene (reference sequence). V lost 4 bases to trimming and J lost 2 bases; unmatched junction nucleotides: 2. This CDR3 is 14 amino acids long. Here the CDR3 DNA reads TGTGCCAGCAGTTGGGACAGGGCCAACACTGAAGCTTTCTTT. Its protein product is CASSWDRANTEAFF.

The V and J genes are TRBV12-5 and TRBJ2-7, with 7 bases identical to TRBD2. Germline CDR1 is LGHNT and CDR2 is FRNRAP. The CDR3 consists of 15 residues. J lost 3 bases, V lost 1 base, and 6 bases had no gene match. This CDR3 reads CASGLGRGGVYEQYF. The CDR3 DNA reads as TGTGCTAGTGGTTTGGGTAGGGGAGGGGTCTACGAGCAGTACTTC.

The V and J genes are TRBV12-5 and TRBJ2-2; D uncertain. Trimming shortened V by 5 bases and J by 1 base, and 8 bases separated the two germline ends. Germline lookup yields CDR1 LGHNT and CDR2 FRNRAP. CDR3 length: 14 residues. The DNA for the CDR3 is TGTGCTAGTGGTCCCTCGGGGAACACCGGGGAGCTGTTTTTT. Amino acid sequence: CASGPSGNTGELFF.

The DNA for the CDR3 is TGTGCCATCAGTGCGGTAGCGGGAGGGCGGAGTTACGAGCAGTACTTC. Its translation is CAISAVAGGRSYEQYF. This chain uses TRBV10-3 with TRBJ2-7, with 11 bases identical to TRBD2. Germline V CDR1 and CDR2: ENHRY, SYGVKD. V lost 4 bases and J lost 4; bases outside the gene matches: 9. The length of the CDR3 is 16 residues.

This chain joins TRBV11-3 and TRBJ1-1, with D possibly matching TRBD1 (6 bases). Deletions cut 5 bases from V and 3 bases from J, with 10 bases between. The V gene's germline CDR1 is SGHNT and CDR2 YENEEA. The CDR3 extends over 13 amino acids. CDR3 sequence (DNA): TGTGCCAGCAGCCTACAGGGACACACTGAAGCTTTCTTT. Translation: CASSLQGHTEAFF.

J is TRBJ2-1 and V is TRBV29-1; 12 bases agree with TRBD2. The length of the CDR3 is 12 residues. V was clipped by 7 bases and J by 7 bases; unmatched bases: 2. Germline CDR1 is SQVTM and CDR2 is ANQGSEA. The CDR3, as DNA: TGCAGCGAGACTAGCGGGAGTAATGAGCAGTTCTTC. Protein: CSETSGSNEQFF.

This clone was detected once. The rearrangement links TRBV18 to TRBJ1-4, with D unclear. The CDR3 has 13 amino acids. V was trimmed by 2 bases and J by 8 bases, leaving 9 bases between them. The germline CDR1 and CDR2 sequences are KGHSH and LQKENI. The CDR3 DNA reads as TGTGCCAGCTCACCATTTATAGCAGAAAAACTGTTTTTT. It encodes CASSPFIAEKLFF.

This chain connects TRBV14 to TRBJ2-3; TRBD2 might be the D (6 bases). Germline lookup yields CDR1 SGHDN and CDR2 FVKESK. This CDR3 region has 17 residues. Deletions cut 4 bases from V and 2 bases from J, with 19 bases between. The CDR3, as DNA: TGTGCCAGCAGCCCCCGTTTAGCGGCATCTTCCACAGATACGCAGTATTTT. Translation gives CASSPRLAASSTDTQYF.